The 32 T cell receptor beta chains listed next were all sequenced from one sample in a study of blood T cell repertoires in COVID-19. Libraries were prepared by immunoSEQ multiplex PCR; TCRdb keeps only in-frame clonotypes and omits some of them. The repertoire includes around 270,000 clones, 80% to 90% of them detected once, and 3.5% to 5.5% sits in the top ten. The source material was PBMCs or T cells enriched from blood (not recorded which). The receptors here all came from a woman aged 30 to 39 who had recovered from COVID-19.

This chain joins TRBV5-1 and TRBJ1-5; D is unresolved. Germline CDR1 and CDR2: SGHRS and YFSETQ. The V end lost 0 bases, the J end lost 4 bases, and 8 bases lay between the germline ends. The length of the CDR3 is 14 residues. The CDR3 here is CASSLEAGNQPQHF. In DNA form, the CDR3 reads TGCGCCAGCAGCTTGGAGGCGGGTAATCAGCCCCAGCATTTT. The variable domain in full, with the rest retrieved from reference TRBV5-1 and TRBJ1-5, is KAGVTQTPRYLIKTRGQQVTLSCSPISGHRSVSWYQQTPGQGLQFLFEYFSETQRNKGNFPGRFSGRQFSNSRSEMNVSTLELGDSALYLCASSLEAGNQPQHFGDGTRLSIL.

The table lists this clone with a count of one. This chain uses TRBV4-1 with TRBJ2-7; 9 nucleotides agree with TRBD1. Germline V gene sequence: CDR1 MGHRA, CDR2 YSYEKL. Trimming cost V 4 bases and J 2 bases; bases outside gene matches: 9. The CDR3 is 16 residues long. CDR3 DNA: TGCGCCAGCAGCCTCACACCGGGGACAGGGCCCTACGAGCAGTACTTC. It translates to CASSLTPGTGPYEQYF.

The V gene is TRBV9, the J gene TRBJ2-2; unclear D gene. Trimming removed 4 bases at V and 2 bases at J, with 12 bases between. Germline V gene data show CDR1 as SGDLS and CDR2 as YYNGEE. The CDR3 consists of 15 residues. The CDR3 bases are TGTGCCAGCAGCCCCAGACTTTCCAACACCGGGGAGCTGTTTTTT. Protein: CASSPRLSNTGELFF.

As DNA, the CDR3 is TGTGCCACCAGTGATTCGGGGGTAGCTGGAGATGGTTACGAGCAGTACTTC. It codes for CATSDSGVAGDGYEQYF. V usage is TRBV24-1 and J usage is TRBJ2-7; D is possibly TRBD2 (6 bases). Germline V CDR1 and CDR2: KGHDR, SFDVKD. Trimming removed 2 bases from V and 4 bases from J, with 20 bases in between. This CDR3 contains 17 residues.

The chain combines TRBV28 with TRBJ2-1; no firm D call. CDR1 MDHEN and CDR2 SYDVKM come from the germline V gene. V lost 6 bases to trimming and J lost 5 bases, with 5 bases between them. The CDR3 has 11 residues. This chain's CDR3 is CASRANNEQFF. The CDR3 DNA sequence: TGTGCCAGCAGGGCCAACAATGAGCAGTTCTTC.

The chain joins TRBV7-2 to TRBJ1-4; D is ambiguous. CDR3 length equals 15 residues. V lost 2 bases to trimming and J lost 4 bases, with 11 bases between them. Per germline, CDR1 SGHTA and CDR2 FQGNSA. The CDR3 here is CASSLSSGNNEKLFF. The CDR3 DNA follows: TGTGCCAGCAGCTTATCATCGGGAAATAATGAAAAACTGTTTTTT. Using reference TRBV7-2 and TRBJ1-4 for the parts outside the CDR3, the full variable domain is GAGVSQSPSNKVTEKGKDVELRCDPISGHTALYWYRQSLGQGLEFLIYFQGNSAPDKSGLPSDRFSAERTGGSVSTLTIQRTQQEDSAVYLCASSLSSGNNEKLFFGSGTQLSVL.

This chain uses TRBV19 with TRBJ1-1, with 9 bases identical to TRBD1. This CDR3 has 13 residues. Germline V CDR1 and CDR2: LNHDA, SQIVND (reference sequence). The J segment lost 5 bases and the V segment lost 6 bases, leaving 4 bases of the junction unmatched. This CDR3 is CASRGDRETEAFF. In nucleotides, the CDR3 is TGTGCCAGTAGGGGGGACAGGGAGACTGAAGCTTTCTTT.

CDR3 DNA: TGTGCCTGGAACAGGGGGACTGAAGCTTTCTTT. This codes for CAWNRGTEAFF. The rearrangement joins TRBV30 to TRBJ1-1, with 8 bases fitting TRBD1. CDR1 and CDR2 from the germline V gene are GTSNPN and SVGIG (reference sequence). The CDR3 totals 11 residues. The trim removed 4 bases at V and 5 bases at J, leaving 0 bases unmatched. The entire variable domain, with the rest obtained from reference TRBV30 and TRBJ1-1, is as follows: SQTIHQWPATLVQPVGSPLSLECTVEGTSNPNLYWYRQAAGRGLQLLFYSVGIGQISSEVPQNLSASRPQDRQFILSSKKLLLSDSGFYLCAWNRGTEAFFGQGTRLTVV.

The count of this clone is one. Written as DNA, the CDR3 is TGTGCCAGCAGCAAAAACTCCGTGACAGGGTTCGGCACAGATACGCAGTATTTT. This encodes CASSKNSVTGFGTDTQYF. The rearrangement links TRBV7-3 to TRBJ2-3; 7 bases agree with TRBD1. V lost 5 bases, J lost 1 base, and 15 bases stayed unmatched. Germline V gene sequence: CDR1 SGHTA, CDR2 FQGTGA. The CDR3 is 18 residues long.

This clone was counted a single time. The chain couples TRBV28 to TRBJ2-2; 10 nucleotides line up with TRBD2. Germline CDR1 and CDR2: MDHEN and SYDVKM. V was pared by 5 bases and J by 3 bases, with 3 bases of the junction left unmatched. The CDR3 is 15 amino acids. CDR3 residues: CASSPSGSYTGELFF. CDR3 sequence (DNA): TGTGCCAGCAGTCCTAGCGGGAGTTACACCGGGGAGCTGTTTTTT. Full variable domain (rest looked up from reference TRBV28 and TRBJ2-2): DVKVTQSSRYLVKRTGEKVFLECVQDMDHENMFWYRQDPGLGLRLIYFSYDVKMKEKGDIPEGYSVSREKKERFSLILESASTNQTSMYLCASSPSGSYTGELFFGEGSRLTVL.

The CDR3 loop is CATSRTGQGRNQPQHF. The CDR3, as DNA: TGTGCCACCAGCAGGACGGGACAGGGTCGCAATCAGCCCCAGCATTTT. The rearrangement joins TRBV15 to TRBJ1-5, with 9 bases fitting TRBD1. This CDR3 is built from 16 residues. Germline V gene lookup returns CDR1 LNHNV and CDR2 YYDKDF (reference sequence). V gave up 3 bases and J gave up 2 bases; unmatched junction bases: 5.

The V and J genes are TRBV6-5 and TRBJ1-6; tentatively, D is TRBD1 (5 bases). CDR1 and CDR2 from the germline V gene are MNHEY and SVGAGI. Trimming removed 10 bases from V and 8 bases from J, with 15 bases in between. CDR3 length equals 13 residues. DNA for the CDR3: TGTGCCATACGGGGGGAAGTATATTCACCCCTCCACTTT. Amino acids: CAIRGEVYSPLHF.

The chain combines TRBV12-5 with TRBJ2-3; 8 bases line up with TRBD1. With 5 bases clipped from V and 7 bases from J, the junction kept 8 bases outside the gene matches. CDR1 and CDR2 (germline): LGHNT, FRNRAP. The CDR3 extends over 14 amino acids. CDR3 sequence reads: CASGTGQGRNTQYF. CDR3 DNA sequence: TGTGCTAGTGGTACTGGACAGGGACGGAATACGCAGTATTTT. The variable domain in full, with the rest retrieved from reference TRBV12-5 and TRBJ2-3, is DARVTQTPRHKVTEMGQEVTMRCQPILGHNTVFWYRQTMMQGLELLAYFRNRAPLDDSGMPKDRFSAEMPDATLATLKIQPSEPRDSAVYFCASGTGQGRNTQYFGPGTRLTVL.

The V call is TRBV11-2, the J call TRBJ2-2, with D perhaps matching TRBD2 (5 bases). The CDR3 is 17 residues long. Trimming left V 5 bases short and J 3 bases short, with 19 bases between. Germline CDR1 reads SGHAT; CDR2 reads FQNNGV. CDR3 sequence (DNA): TGTGCCAGCAGCCAAATGAGGATGAGCGGATACACCGGGGAGCTGTTTTTT. Translation: CASSQMRMSGYTGELFF.

This clone is a singleton in its sample. The rearrangement uses TRBV28 and TRBJ2-7; TRBD1 matches at 7 bases. From germline, CDR1 is MDHEN and CDR2 SYDVKM. CDR3 length equals 14 residues. Trimming at V came to 3 bases and at J to 5 bases, leaving 7 bases not matched to a gene. Written as DNA, the CDR3 is TGTGCCAGCAGTTTGGCGACAGGGTTCAACGAGCAGTACTTC. It is translated as CASSLATGFNEQYF.

This chain uses TRBV7-2 with TRBJ2-7, with TRBD1 identical over 8 bases. V trimming: 1 base; J trimming: 4 bases; junction bases outside the gene matches: 6. This CDR3 region has 15 residues. Germline V gives CDR1 SGHTA, CDR2 FQGNSA. The CDR3 region is CASSLVVDRGYEQYF. Here the CDR3 DNA reads TGTGCCAGCAGCTTAGTAGTAGACAGGGGTTACGAGCAGTACTTC. Drawing the rest from reference TRBV7-2 and TRBJ2-7, the complete variable domain is GAGVSQSPSNKVTEKGKDVELRCDPISGHTALYWYRQSLGQGLEFLIYFQGNSAPDKSGLPSDRFSAERTGGSVSTLTIQRTQQEDSAVYLCASSLVVDRGYEQYFGPGTRLTVT.

The chain carries TRBV28 and TRBJ1-2, with D possibly being TRBD1 (5 bases). V lost 3 bases, J lost 2 bases, and 13 bases lay in between. Germline CDR1 is MDHEN and CDR2 is SYDVKM. The CDR3 extends over 15 amino acids. CDR3 region: CASSLIAGSNYGYTF. Here the CDR3 DNA reads TGTGCCAGCAGTTTGATCGCAGGGTCCAACTATGGCTACACCTTC.

The chain has TRBV9 and TRBJ2-1; 12 bases are a match to TRBD2. The junction had 4 bases not matched to a gene; V was cut back by 4 bases and J by 2 bases. The CDR3 consists of 16 residues. Germline lookup yields CDR1 SGDLS and CDR2 YYNGEE. The CDR3 nucleotides read TGTGCCAGCAGCCCGACTAGCGGGAGCCCCTACAATGAGCAGTTCTTC. Translating it yields CASSPTSGSPYNEQFF.

The CDR3 nucleotides read TGTGCCAGCAGCCAAGATTTAGCACTCGGGACAAGGACCTACGAGCAGTACTTC. It translates to CASSQDLALGTRTYEQYF. The chain combines TRBV3-1 (or the pseudogene TRBV3-2) with TRBJ2-7; weak D call: TRBD1 (6 bases). The CDR3 extends over 18 amino acids. Germline CDR1 LGHDT, CDR2 YNNKEL (reference sequence). V lost 0 bases, J lost 2 bases, and 20 bases lay in between.

The chain recombines TRBV7-9 with TRBJ2-3; 13 bases map to TRBD2. After removal of 6 bases from V and 3 bases from J, the junction contained 6 bases not matched to a gene. Per the germline V gene, CDR1 is SEHNR and CDR2 is FQNEAQ (reference sequence). This CDR3 region has 16 residues. The CDR3 coding sequence is TGTGCCAGCAGTTCTCGGACTAGCGGGAGAACAGATACGCAGTATTTT. It specifies CASSSRTSGRTDTQYF. The full variable domain, completed using reference TRBV7-9 and TRBJ2-3, is DTGVSQNPRHKITKRGQNVTFRCDPISEHNRLYWYRQTLGQGPEFLTYFQNEAQLEKSRLLSDRFSAERPKGSFSTLEIQRTEQGDSAMYLCASSSRTSGRTDTQYFGPGTRLTVL.

Concerning this clone itself: This sample includes further DNA sequences coding for the same CDR3. This rearrangement joins TRBV27 to TRBJ2-7; the match to TRBD1 covers 8 bases. This CDR3 is built from 14 residues. With V trimmed by 4 bases and J by 4 bases, 6 bases remained unmatched. Looked up from germline, CDR1 is MNHEY and CDR2 is SMNVEV (reference sequence). The chain's CDR3 is CASSSGTGPYEQYF. CDR3 coding DNA: TGTGCCAGCAGTTCCGGGACAGGCCCATACGAGCAGTACTTC.

V usage is TRBV19 and J usage is TRBJ1-5; D is perhaps TRBD1 (6 bases). Germline CDR1 reads LNHDA; CDR2 reads SQIVND (reference sequence). This CDR3 comprises 15 residues. The ends were cut back, 3 bases at V and 7 bases at J, with 16 bases in the middle. The DNA for the CDR3 is TGTGCCAGTAGTATGAACAGGGTCATTCAACAGCCCCAGCATTTT. This translates into CASSMNRVIQQPQHF.

The genes are TRBV5-1 and TRBJ1-1; 11 bases are shared with TRBD1. CDR1 and CDR2 (germline): SGHRS, YFSETQ. The V gene end was trimmed by 4 bases and the J gene end by 7 bases; junction bases not matched to a gene: 6. This CDR3 has 14 amino acids. In nucleotides, the CDR3 is TGCGCCAGCAGCAAGGACAGGGGGCCCGGTGAAGCTTTCTTT. Translated, it gives CASSKDRGPGEAFF.

The chain has TRBV19 and TRBJ1-5, with a tentative D call TRBD1 (5 bases). The CDR3 totals 12 residues. Germline CDR1 reads LNHDA; CDR2 reads SQIVND (reference sequence). The V end lost 2 bases, the J end lost 6 bases, and 5 bases lay between the germline ends. The CDR3 spells CASSIRGQPQHF. The DNA for the CDR3 is TGTGCCAGTAGTATAAGGGGTCAGCCCCAGCATTTT.

The chain uses TRBV28 and TRBJ1-1, with D tentatively TRBD1 (5 bases). V was cut by 10 bases and J by 3 bases, with 12 bases left in between. This CDR3 has 12 residues. CDR1 MDHEN and CDR2 SYDVKM come from the germline V gene. The CDR3 spells CATEDRYTEAFF. DNA for the CDR3: TGTGCCACCGAAGACAGATACACTGAAGCTTTCTTT.

This clone was recorded many times. The rearrangement uses TRBV4-2 and TRBJ2-2; 7 bases are shared with TRBD2. Looked up from germline, CDR1 is LGHNA and CDR2 is YNFKEQ. J gave up 6 bases and V 0 bases, and 4 bases lay outside the gene matches. The CDR3 is made up of 15 amino acids. The CDR3 nucleotides read TGTGCCAGCAGCCAAGATAGTGGGGGGGCCGGGGAGCTGTTTTTT. Protein: CASSQDSGGAGELFF.

V and J are TRBV7-9 and TRBJ2-2; TRBD2 agrees at 12 bases. CDR3 size: 19 residues. The germline V gene has CDR1 SEHNR and CDR2 FQNEAQ (reference sequence). V lost 3 bases to trimming and J lost 8 bases; unmatched junction nucleotides: 16. The CDR3 loop is CASSFLPGLAGPRPGELFF. In nucleotides, the CDR3 is TGTGCCAGCAGCTTCTTACCGGGACTAGCGGGTCCAAGGCCGGGGGAGCTGTTTTTT.

The J gene is TRBJ2-4, the V gene TRBV5-5; 7 bases are shared with TRBD2. This CDR3 comprises 14 residues. The germline V gene has CDR1 SGHKS and CDR2 YYEKEE (reference sequence). With 2 bases clipped from V and 3 bases from J, the junction kept 2 bases outside the gene matches. In DNA, the CDR3 is TGTGCCAGCAGCTTTCGGGACTACAAAAACATTCAGTACTTC. Its translation: CASSFRDYKNIQYF.

V gene TRBV30 combines with J gene TRBJ2-1; TRBD2 aligns across 10 bases. The CDR3 spans 15 residues. From germline, CDR1 is GTSNPN and CDR2 SVGIG (reference sequence). J gave up 4 bases and V 0 bases, and 3 bases lay outside the gene matches. Here the CDR3 reads CAWSVGGLAYNEQFF. CDR3 nucleotide sequence: TGTGCCTGGAGTGTAGGGGGACTAGCGTACAATGAGCAGTTCTTC.

This chain links TRBV29-1 with TRBJ1-5; no definite D call. The germline V gene has CDR1 SQVTM and CDR2 ANQGSEA. V lost 7 bases and J lost 7, with 11 bases in between. The CDR3 contains 11 residues. The CDR3 sequence is CSAHGDQPQHF. The CDR3 nucleotides read TGCAGCGCCCACGGAGACCAGCCCCAGCATTTT.

The chain uses TRBV7-9 and TRBJ2-2; the D gene is possibly TRBD2 (6 bases). The germline V gene encodes CDR1 SEHNR and CDR2 FQNEAQ (reference sequence). The CDR3 spans 14 residues. V was pared by 2 bases and J by 7 bases, with 11 bases between. Written as DNA, the CDR3 is TGTGCCAGCAGCTTACCGGGACTTAGCGGGGAGCTGTTTTTT. Amino acid sequence: CASSLPGLSGELFF.

This clone was detected only once. The chain couples TRBV3-1 (or the pseudogene TRBV3-2) to TRBJ1-1; 8 bases map to TRBD1. Germline trimming cut 3 bases from V and 8 bases from J; bases unmatched to any gene: 5. Germline V gives CDR1 LGHDT, CDR2 YNNKEL (reference sequence). CDR3 length equals 13 residues. The CDR3 DNA sequence: TGTGCCAGCAGCCAGGGACAGGTCCTAGAAGCTTTCTTT. Translated, it gives CASSQGQVLEAFF.